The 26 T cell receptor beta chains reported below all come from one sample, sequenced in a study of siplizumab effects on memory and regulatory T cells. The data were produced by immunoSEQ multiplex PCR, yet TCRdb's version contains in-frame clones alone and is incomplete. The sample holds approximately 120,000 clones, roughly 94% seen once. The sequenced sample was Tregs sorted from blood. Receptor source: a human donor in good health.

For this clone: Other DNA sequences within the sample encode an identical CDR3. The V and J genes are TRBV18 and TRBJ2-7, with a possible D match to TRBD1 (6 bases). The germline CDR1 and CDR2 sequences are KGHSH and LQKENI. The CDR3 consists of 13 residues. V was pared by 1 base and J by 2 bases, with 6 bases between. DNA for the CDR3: TGTGCCAGCTCACCACAGGGGGCCTACGAGCAGTACTTC. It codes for CASSPQGAYEQYF.

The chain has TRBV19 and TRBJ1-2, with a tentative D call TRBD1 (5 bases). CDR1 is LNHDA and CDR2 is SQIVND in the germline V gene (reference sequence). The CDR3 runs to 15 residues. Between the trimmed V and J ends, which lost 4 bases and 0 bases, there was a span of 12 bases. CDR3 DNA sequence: TGTGCCAGTAGTACCGACGGGACTTCTAACTATGGCTACACCTTC. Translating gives CASSTDGTSNYGYTF. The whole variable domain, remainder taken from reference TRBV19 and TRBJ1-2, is DGGITQSPKYLFRKEGQNVTLSCEQNLNHDAMYWYRQDPGQGLRLIYYSQIVNDFQKGDIAEGYSVSREKKESFPLTVTSAQKNPTAFYLCASSTDGTSNYGYTFGSGTRLTVV.

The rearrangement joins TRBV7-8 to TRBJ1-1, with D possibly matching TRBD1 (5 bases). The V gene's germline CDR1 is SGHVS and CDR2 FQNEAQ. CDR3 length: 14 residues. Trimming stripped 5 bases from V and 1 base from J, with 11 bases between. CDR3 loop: CASSAAGGNTEAFF. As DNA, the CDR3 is TGTGCCAGCAGCGCCGCTGGGGGGAACACTGAAGCTTTCTTT.

The CDR3 protein is CASTKGDRFTDTQYF. For the CDR3, the DNA is TGTGCCAGCACGAAGGGGGACAGGTTCACAGATACGCAGTATTTT. The V gene is TRBV5-4, the J gene TRBJ2-3, with 8 nucleotides matching TRBD1. The length of the CDR3 is 15 residues. Trimming at V came to 6 bases and at J to 2 bases, leaving 8 bases not matched to a gene. Germline CDR1 SGHNT, CDR2 YYREEE (reference sequence).

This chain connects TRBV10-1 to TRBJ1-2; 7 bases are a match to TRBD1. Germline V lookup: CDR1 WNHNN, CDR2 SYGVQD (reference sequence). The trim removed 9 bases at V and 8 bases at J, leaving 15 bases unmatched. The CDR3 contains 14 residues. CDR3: CASPSLDRQLGYTF. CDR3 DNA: TGCGCCAGTCCATCGCTGGACAGGCAGTTGGGCTACACCTTC.

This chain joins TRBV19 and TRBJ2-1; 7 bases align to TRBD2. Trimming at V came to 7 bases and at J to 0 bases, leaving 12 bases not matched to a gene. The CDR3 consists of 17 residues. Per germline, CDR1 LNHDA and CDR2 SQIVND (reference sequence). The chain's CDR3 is CASTRRGGSGSYNEQFF. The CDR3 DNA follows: TGTGCCAGTACCCGCCGGGGCGGGAGTGGCTCCTACAATGAGCAGTTCTTC.

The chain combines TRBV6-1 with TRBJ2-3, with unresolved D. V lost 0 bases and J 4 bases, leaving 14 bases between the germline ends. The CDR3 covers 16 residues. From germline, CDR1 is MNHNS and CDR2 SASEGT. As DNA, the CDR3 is TGTGCCAGCAGTGAAGCGTGGCGGATATCTTCAGATACGCAGTATTTT. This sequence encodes CASSEAWRISSDTQYF.

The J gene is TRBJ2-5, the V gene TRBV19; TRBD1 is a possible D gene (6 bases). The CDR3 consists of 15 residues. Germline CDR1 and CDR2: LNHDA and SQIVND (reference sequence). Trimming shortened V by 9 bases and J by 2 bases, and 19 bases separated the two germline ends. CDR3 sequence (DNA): TGTGCCAGCTCACCCGGGACACTCCTGCAAGAGACCCAGTACTTC. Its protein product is CASSPGTLLQETQYF.

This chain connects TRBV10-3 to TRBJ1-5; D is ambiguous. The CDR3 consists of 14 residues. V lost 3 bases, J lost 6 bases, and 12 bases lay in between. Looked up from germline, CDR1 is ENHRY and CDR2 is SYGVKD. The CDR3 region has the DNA TGTGCCATCAGTGACGCGGCAAAATTTCAGCCCCAGCATTTT. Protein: CAISDAAKFQPQHF.

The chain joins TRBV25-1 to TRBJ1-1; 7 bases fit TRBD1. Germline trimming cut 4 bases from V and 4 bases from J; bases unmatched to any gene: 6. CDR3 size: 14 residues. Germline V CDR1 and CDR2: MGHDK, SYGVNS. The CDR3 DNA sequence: TGTGCCAGCAGTGTAACAGGGGCGTCCACTGAAGCTTTCTTT. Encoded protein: CASSVTGASTEAFF.

In nucleotides, the CDR3 is TGTGCCAGCAGCGATGACTACATGAGCTCTGGAAACACCATATATTTT. Protein: CASSDDYMSSGNTIYF. The chain couples TRBV7-9 to TRBJ1-3; no firm D call. CDR1 and CDR2 from the germline V gene are SEHNR and FQNEAQ (reference sequence). Trimming took 5 bases from V and 0 from J, leaving 14 bases between them. The CDR3 is 16 amino acids.

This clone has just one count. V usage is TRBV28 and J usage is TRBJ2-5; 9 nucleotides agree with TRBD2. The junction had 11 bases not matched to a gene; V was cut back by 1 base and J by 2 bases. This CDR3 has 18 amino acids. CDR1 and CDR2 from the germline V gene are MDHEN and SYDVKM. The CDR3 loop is CASSLFGGGDRRQETQYF. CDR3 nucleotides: TGTGCCAGCAGTTTATTCGGCGGGGGGGATCGGAGGCAAGAGACCCAGTACTTC.

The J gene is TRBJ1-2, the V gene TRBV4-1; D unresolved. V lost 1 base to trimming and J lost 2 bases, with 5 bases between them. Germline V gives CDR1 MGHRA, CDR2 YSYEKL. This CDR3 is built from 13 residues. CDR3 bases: TGCGCCAGCAGCCAAGTCCAGAACTATGGCTACACCTTC. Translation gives CASSQVQNYGYTF.

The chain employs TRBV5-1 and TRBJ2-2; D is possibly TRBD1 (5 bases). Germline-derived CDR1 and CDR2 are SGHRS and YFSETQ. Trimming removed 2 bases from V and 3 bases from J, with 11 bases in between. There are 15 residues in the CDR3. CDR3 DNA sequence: TGCGCCAGCAGCTTAATAATAGGGGACACCGGGGAGCTGTTTTTT. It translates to CASSLIIGDTGELFF. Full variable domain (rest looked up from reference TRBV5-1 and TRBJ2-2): KAGVTQTPRYLIKTRGQQVTLSCSPISGHRSVSWYQQTPGQGLQFLFEYFSETQRNKGNFPGRFSGRQFSNSRSEMNVSTLELGDSALYLCASSLIIGDTGELFFGEGSRLTVL.

The CDR3 DNA is TGTGCCAGCAGCCCCGGGACTAGCGGGAGGGAGCAGTTCTTC. It specifies CASSPGTSGREQFF. V usage is TRBV6-5 and J usage is TRBJ2-1; the match to TRBD2 covers 15 bases. This CDR3 region has 14 residues. Germline V gene lookup returns CDR1 MNHEY and CDR2 SVGAGI. The V segment lost 6 bases and the J segment 10 bases; nucleotides outside the gene matches: 4.

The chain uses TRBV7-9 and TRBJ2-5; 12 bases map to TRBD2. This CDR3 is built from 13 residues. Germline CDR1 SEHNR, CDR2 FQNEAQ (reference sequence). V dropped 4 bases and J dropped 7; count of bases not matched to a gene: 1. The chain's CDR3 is CASSSGLAGTQYF. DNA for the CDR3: TGTGCCAGCAGCTCGGGACTAGCGGGGACCCAGTACTTC.

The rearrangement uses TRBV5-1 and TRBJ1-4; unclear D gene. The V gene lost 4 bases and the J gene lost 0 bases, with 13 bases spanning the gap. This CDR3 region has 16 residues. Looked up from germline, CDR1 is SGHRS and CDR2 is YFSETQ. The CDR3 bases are TGCGCCAGCAGCCCAGTCTACATAACAACTAATGAAAAACTGTTTTTT. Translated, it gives CASSPVYITTNEKLFF.

The CDR3 region has the DNA TGTGCCAGCAGCGTGATCCGGGACGGGATAGAGACCCAGTACTTC. Protein sequence: CASSVIRDGIETQYF. The chain couples TRBV5-6 to TRBJ2-5, with D possibly called TRBD1 or TRBD2 (5 bases each). Between the trimmed V and J ends, which lost 4 bases and 4 bases, there was a span of 17 bases. CDR1 and CDR2 (germline): SGHDT, YYEEEE. The CDR3 loop spans 15 amino acids.

The CDR3 is CASSLRQGSLEQYF. The DNA of the CDR3 is TGTGCCAGCAGCTTAAGGCAGGGCTCCCTCGAGCAGTACTTC. The V gene is TRBV7-6, the J gene TRBJ2-7; a possible D gene is TRBD1 (5 bases). The V end was cut by 2 bases, the J end by 6 bases, with 14 bases between. Germline V gene lookup returns CDR1 SGHVS and CDR2 FNYEAQ. This CDR3 comprises 14 residues.

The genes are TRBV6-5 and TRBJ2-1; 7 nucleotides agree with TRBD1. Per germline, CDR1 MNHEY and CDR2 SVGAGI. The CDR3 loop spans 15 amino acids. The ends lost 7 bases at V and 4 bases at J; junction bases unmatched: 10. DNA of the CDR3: TGTGCCAGCATCAAGGACAGGCCGGGATACAATGAGCAGTTCTTC. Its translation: CASIKDRPGYNEQFF.

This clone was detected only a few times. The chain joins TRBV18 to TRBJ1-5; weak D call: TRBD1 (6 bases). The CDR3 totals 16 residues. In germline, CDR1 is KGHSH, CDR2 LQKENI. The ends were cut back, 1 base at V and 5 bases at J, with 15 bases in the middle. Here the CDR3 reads CASSPRQVQGYQPQHF. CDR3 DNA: TGTGCCAGCTCACCACGACAAGTACAGGGATATCAGCCCCAGCATTTT.

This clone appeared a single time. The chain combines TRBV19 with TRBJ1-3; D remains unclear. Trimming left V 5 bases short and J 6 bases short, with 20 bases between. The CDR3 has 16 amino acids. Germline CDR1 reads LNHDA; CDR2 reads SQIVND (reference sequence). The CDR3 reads CASSVRVAGALNTIYF. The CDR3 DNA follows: TGTGCCAGTAGTGTTCGGGTCGCAGGAGCCCTAAACACCATATATTTT.

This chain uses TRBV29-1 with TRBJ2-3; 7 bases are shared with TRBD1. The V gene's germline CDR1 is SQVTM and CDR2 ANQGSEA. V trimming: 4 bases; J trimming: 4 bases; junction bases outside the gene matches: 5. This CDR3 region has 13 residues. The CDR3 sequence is CSVGTGAPDTQYF. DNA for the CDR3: TGCAGCGTTGGAACAGGGGCGCCAGATACGCAGTATTTT.

The CDR3 here is CASSIGGGSGLMDIQYF. The CDR3 DNA reads as TGTGCCAGTAGTATTGGAGGGGGTTCCGGGTTGATGGACATTCAGTACTTC. V and J are TRBV19 and TRBJ2-4, with D possibly called TRBD1 or TRBD2 (6 bases each). V was trimmed by 3 bases and J by 8 bases, leaving 23 bases between them. Germline V gives CDR1 LNHDA, CDR2 SQIVND (reference sequence). This CDR3 has 17 residues. The full variable domain, rest sourced from reference TRBV19 and TRBJ2-4, is DGGITQSPKYLFRKEGQNVTLSCEQNLNHDAMYWYRQDPGQGLRLIYYSQIVNDFQKGDIAEGYSVSREKKESFPLTVTSAQKNPTAFYLCASSIGGGSGLMDIQYFGAGTRLSVL.

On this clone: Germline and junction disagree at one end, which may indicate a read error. The CDR3 protein is CASSTGGVSTDTQYF. For the CDR3, the DNA is TGTGCTAGCAGCACCGGGGGGGTCTCGACAGATACGCAGTATTTT. The chain recombines TRBV7-7 with TRBJ2-3, with 8 bases that match TRBD2. Germline values: CDR1 SSHAT, CDR2 FNYEAQ (reference sequence). The CDR3 consists of 15 residues.

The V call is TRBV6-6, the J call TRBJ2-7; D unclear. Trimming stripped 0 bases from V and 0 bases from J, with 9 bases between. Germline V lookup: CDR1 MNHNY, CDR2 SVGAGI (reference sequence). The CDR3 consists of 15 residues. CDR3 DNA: TGTGCCAGCAGTTACTCTGGCGGAAGCTCCTACGAGCAGTACTTC. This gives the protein CASSYSGGSSYEQYF.